This T cell receptor (beta chain) was recovered during a study of glioma-infiltrating T cells. The iRepertoire nested amplicon-rescue multiplex PCR amplified TCR alpha and beta CDR3s from RNA. Tissue mRNA or PBMC total RNA, roughly 100-400 ng, went into one-step reverse transcription and amplification. Each CDR3 protein is one row after TCRdb ran MiXCR on the multiplex PCR reads. This table has some 160,000 distinct CDR3 sequences, around 40% appearing once. V was clipped by 3 bases and J by 4 bases, with 12 bases between them. The CDR3 covers 15 residues. The germline V gene encodes CDR1 MNHGY and CDR2 SVAAGI. Concerning this clonotype itself: This may be a read error: a much more frequent sequence differs by one nucleotide.

The sequence derives from a human donor with low-grade glioma or glioblastoma, undergoing nonglioma brain surgery, or in good health (not recorded which). The sequenced material came from glioma tissue, nonneoplastic brain tissue, or PBMCs (not recorded which). This chain links TRBV6-9 with TRBJ2-2; D gene ambiguous. CDR3 coding DNA: TGTGCCAGCAGTTACGCCGTCGCAGCCACCGGGGAGCTGTTTTTT. Translating it yields CASSYAVAATGELFF.